This T cell receptor (beta chain) was found in a study of blood T cell repertoires in COVID-19. Study at large: PBMCs, B-cell-depleted T cells, or T cells were the source of the cDNA or gDNA that made up the material.

Profiling relied on immunoSEQ multiplex PCR, and the TCRdb table lists in-frame clones only, not all of them. The sample lists 84,000 or so clones, about 80% occurring once. This TCR was recovered from a woman aged 80 or over with acute or convalescent COVID-19. The source material was peripheral blood.

The CDR3: CASSLHSTSSYEQYF. Written as DNA, the CDR3 is TGCGCCAGCAGCTTGCACTCCACTAGCTCCTACGAGCAGTACTTC. The V gene is TRBV5-1, the J gene TRBJ2-7; tentative D call: TRBD2 (5 bases). There are 15 residues in the CDR3. CDR1 is SGHRS, CDR2 YFSETQ, per germline. The ends were cut back, 1 base at V and 0 bases at J, with 11 bases in the middle.